The 9 T cell receptor beta chains below come from one sample, sequenced in a study of Ad26.COV2.S vaccination and SARS-CoV-2 variants. Documented treatment: 15 to 20 received Ad26.COV2.S at low or high dose, single or two shots; several received placebo; per-sample allocation not given. Sample collection was performed on day 63 after the first vaccine or placebo injection. Some clones are missing from TCRdb's copy, which holds only in-frame ones; the method was immunoSEQ multiplex PCR. The table shows approximately 410,000 clones, with about 90% occurring only once. The sample was peripheral blood, taken in a trial of Ad26.COV2.S vaccine versus placebo. The receptors originated from a person between 18 and 65 years old who received the Ad26.COV2.S COVID-19 vaccine or a placebo.

The chain has TRBV18 and TRBJ1-5, with 9 bases matching TRBD1. In germline, CDR1 is KGHSH, CDR2 LQKENI. The CDR3 extends over 15 amino acids. J was trimmed by 6 bases and V by 3 bases; bases with no gene match: 6. CDR3 nucleotides: TGTGCCAGCTCACCCGGACAGGGGAATACTCAGCCCCAGCATTTT. Its translation is CASSPGQGNTQPQHF.

V usage is TRBV7-6 and J usage is TRBJ1-3; D not certain. Germline V gene data show CDR1 as SGHVS and CDR2 as FNYEAQ. The length of the CDR3 is 14 residues. Trimming left V 4 bases short and J 1 base short, with 8 bases between. The DNA of the CDR3 is TGTGCCAGCAGCTCTAACCTGTCTGGAAACACCATATATTTT. Its protein is CASSSNLSGNTIYF.

The chain couples TRBV7-9 to TRBJ2-5, with 9 nucleotides matching TRBD2. The CDR3 contains 16 residues. The germline gives CDR1 SEHNR, CDR2 FQNEAQ (reference sequence). J was trimmed by 1 base and V by 2 bases; bases with no gene match: 5. The CDR3 sequence is CASSLNSGGPQETQYF. Here the CDR3 DNA reads TGTGCCAGCAGCTTAAATAGCGGGGGCCCCCAAGAGACCCAGTACTTC.

The count of this clone is one. The gene calls are TRBV4-3 and TRBJ2-5, with D possibly TRBD2 on 5 matching bases. Germline-derived CDR1 and CDR2 are LGHNA and YSLEER. V was cut by 2 bases and J by 6 bases, with 16 bases left in between. The length of the CDR3 is 15 residues. The CDR3 DNA sequence: TGCGCCAGCAGCCAACAATTATTCGGGGATCAGACCCAGTACTTC. Protein sequence: CASSQQLFGDQTQYF.

The gene calls are TRBV7-8 and TRBJ2-3; D is uncertain. V was pared by 2 bases and J by 10 bases, with 19 bases between. The CDR3 sequence is 15 residues long. The germline V gene encodes CDR1 SGHVS and CDR2 FQNEAQ. The CDR3 loop reads CASSLYYSFSMAQYF. The DNA for the CDR3 is TGTGCCAGCAGCTTATATTACTCTTTCTCGATGGCGCAGTATTTT.

The sample holds one count of this clone. The J gene is TRBJ1-5, the V gene TRBV7-2; 7 positions agree with TRBD1. V lost 2 bases, J lost 4 bases, and 5 bases stayed unmatched. This CDR3 has 15 amino acids. From germline, CDR1 is SGHTA and CDR2 FQGNSA. CDR3 in amino acids: CASSLQTGPNQPQHF. The CDR3, as DNA: TGTGCCAGCAGCTTACAGACAGGGCCAAATCAGCCCCAGCATTTT.

This chain links TRBV19 with TRBJ2-1; 9 nucleotides line up with TRBD2. CDR1 is LNHDA, CDR2 SQIVND, per germline (reference sequence). There are 15 residues in the CDR3. With V trimmed by 4 bases and J by 7 bases, 8 bases remained unmatched. Written as DNA, the CDR3 is TGTGCCAGTAGTACCGACTTTAGCGGGGGAAATGAGCAGTTCTTC. It yields the protein CASSTDFSGGNEQFF.

This chain joins TRBV6-5 and TRBJ1-1, with 9 bases matching TRBD1. The CDR3 loop spans 13 amino acids. J gave up 5 bases and V 8 bases, and 6 bases lay outside the gene matches. Germline V gene sequence: CDR1 MNHEY, CDR2 SVGAGI. CDR3 DNA: TGTGCCAGCCTCGGGACAGGGATAACTGAAGCTTTCTTT. It codes for CASLGTGITEAFF.

This clone has only a few counts. The chain is built from TRBV6-2 or TRBV6-3 and TRBJ2-3; weak D call: TRBD2 (6 bases). V lost 4 bases and J 4 bases, leaving 18 bases between the germline ends. Germline V gene data show CDR1 as MNHEY and CDR2 as SVGEGT. This CDR3 comprises 16 residues. The CDR3, as DNA: TGTGCCAGCAGTTCCCCAGCTAGCGAGAATGCAGATACGCAGTATTTT. Translation gives CASSSPASENADTQYF.